Shown below are 6 T cell receptor beta chains from a single sample sequenced in a study of blood T cell repertoires in COVID-19. TCRdb's copy holds only in-frame clones and misses some; the assay was immunoSEQ multiplex PCR. The sample includes approximately 490,000 clones, about nine tenths of them seen just once. Sequencing was performed on PBMCs or T cells enriched from blood (not recorded which). The receptors were gathered from a woman aged 18 to 35 who had recovered from COVID-19.

V is TRBV6-2 or TRBV6-3 and J is TRBJ1-4; no definite D call. Germline V gene sequence: CDR1 MNHEY, CDR2 SVGEGT. Deletions cut 5 bases from V and 7 bases from J, with 17 bases between. CDR3 size: 15 residues. The CDR3 sequence is CASSTREDGGEKLFF. CDR3 DNA sequence: TGTGCCAGCAGTACCCGGGAGGATGGAGGTGAAAAACTGTTTTTT.

The V gene is TRBV25-1, the J gene TRBJ1-6; D gene unclear. Trimming removed 4 bases from V and 0 bases from J, with 7 bases in between. The germline CDR1 and CDR2 sequences are MGHDK and SYGVNS. The CDR3 contains 15 residues. In DNA form, the CDR3 reads TGTGCCAGCAGTGCGGGAAGCTCCTATAATTCACCCCTCCACTTT. Translated: CASSAGSSYNSPLHF.

This chain connects TRBV7-4 to TRBJ2-7; weak D call: TRBD2 (5 bases). The germline CDR1 and CDR2 sequences are SGHVT and SQSDAQ. The CDR3 covers 14 residues. V was trimmed by 1 base and J by 6 bases, leaving 13 bases between them. The CDR3 DNA sequence: TGTGCCAGCAGCTTAGGTAAGGACTTCCCCGAGCAGTACTTC. It yields the protein CASSLGKDFPEQYF. The full variable domain, completed using reference TRBV7-4 and TRBJ2-7, is GAGVSQSPRYKVAKRGRDVALRCDSISGHVTLYWYRQTLGQGSEVLTYSQSDAQRDKSGRPSGRFSAERPERSVSTLKIQRTEQGDSAVYLCASSLGKDFPEQYFGPGTRLTVT.

The chain combines TRBV19 with TRBJ2-7; 10 bases are a match to TRBD1. Germline V gives CDR1 LNHDA, CDR2 SQIVND (reference sequence). Trimming took 7 bases from V and 7 from J; bases not matched to a gene: 7. This CDR3 is built from 13 residues. CDR3 sequence reads: CASTPRTGGEQYF. The CDR3 DNA reads TGTGCCAGTACCCCGAGGACAGGGGGAGAGCAGTACTTC.

The chain recombines TRBV5-1 with TRBJ1-5, with unresolved D. The CDR3 length is 14 residues. The germline CDR1 and CDR2 sequences are SGHRS and YFSETQ. V shed 0 bases and J shed 5 bases, with 9 bases lying between them. The CDR3 loop is CASSLGGEDQPQHF. In nucleotides, the CDR3 is TGCGCCAGCAGCTTGGGAGGAGAGGATCAGCCCCAGCATTTT.

The chain carries TRBV10-3 and TRBJ1-2; maybe TRBD1 (5 bases). Trimming shortened V by 11 bases and J by 3 bases, and 19 bases separated the two germline ends. The CDR3 sequence is 14 residues long. CDR1 and CDR2 from the germline V gene are ENHRY and SYGVKD. The CDR3 loop is CAASGRQLDYGYTF. The CDR3 DNA sequence: TGTGCCGCGTCCGGAAGACAGCTTGACTATGGCTACACCTTC.